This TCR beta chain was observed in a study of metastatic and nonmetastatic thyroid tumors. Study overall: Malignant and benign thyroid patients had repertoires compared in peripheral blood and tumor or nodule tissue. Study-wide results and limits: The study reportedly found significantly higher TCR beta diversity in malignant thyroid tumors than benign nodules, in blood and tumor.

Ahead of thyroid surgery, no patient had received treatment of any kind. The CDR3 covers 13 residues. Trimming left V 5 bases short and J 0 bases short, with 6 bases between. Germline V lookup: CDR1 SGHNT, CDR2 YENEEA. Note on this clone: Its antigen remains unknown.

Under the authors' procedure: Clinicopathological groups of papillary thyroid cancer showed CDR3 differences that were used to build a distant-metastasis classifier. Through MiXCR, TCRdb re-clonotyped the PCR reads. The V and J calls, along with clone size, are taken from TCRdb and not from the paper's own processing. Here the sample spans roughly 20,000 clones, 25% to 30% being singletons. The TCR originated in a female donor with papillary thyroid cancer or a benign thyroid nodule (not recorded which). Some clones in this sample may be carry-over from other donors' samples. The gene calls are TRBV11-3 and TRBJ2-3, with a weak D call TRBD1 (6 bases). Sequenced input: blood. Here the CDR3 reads CASSQGSTDTQYF. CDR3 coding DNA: TGTGCCAGCAGCCAGGGGAGCACAGATACGCAGTATTTT.